The 30 T cell receptor beta chains given below trace back to one sample, sequenced in a study of beta chain features in type 1 diabetes. Since all of the isolated RNA was reverse transcribed, expressed TCRB transcripts were what got sequenced. Method: immunoSEQ multiplex PCR; TCRdb's copy keeps in-frame clones and lacks some. Among about 350,000 clones listed, around 19% were seen once. Sequenced: naive CD4+ T cells from blood. These receptors all come from a woman aged 18 to 35 in good health.

This chain joins TRBV4-1 and TRBJ1-1; D perhaps matches TRBD1 (6 bases). Germline V lookup: CDR1 MGHRA, CDR2 YSYEKL. The CDR3 has 12 amino acids. The V end lost 1 base, the J end lost 6 bases, and 6 bases lay between the germline ends. CDR3 in DNA: TGCGCCAGCAGCCAAGGGACAGCTGAAGCTTTCTTT. Translating it yields CASSQGTAEAFF.

The chain employs TRBV9 and TRBJ1-3; D not certain. The V gene's germline CDR1 is SGDLS and CDR2 YYNGEE. This CDR3 region has 14 residues. Trimming took 3 bases from V and 0 from J, leaving 7 bases between them. CDR3: CASSGPDSGNTIYF. The DNA for the CDR3 is TGTGCCAGCAGCGGTCCAGACTCTGGAAACACCATATATTTT.

This clone has just a few counts. The J gene is TRBJ2-5, the V gene TRBV19, with no clear D. The V gene's germline CDR1 is LNHDA and CDR2 SQIVND (reference sequence). This CDR3 contains 13 residues. Trimming took 3 bases from V and 5 from J, leaving 10 bases between them. The CDR3 coding sequence is TGTGCCAGTAGTATGACTCGGGTGGAGACCCAGTACTTC. Amino acid sequence: CASSMTRVETQYF.

The chain has TRBV29-1 and TRBJ2-5, with 12 nucleotides matching TRBD2. The CDR3 totals 15 residues. Germline V gene data show CDR1 as SQVTM and CDR2 as ANQGSEA. With V trimmed by 4 bases and J by 5 bases, 8 bases remained unmatched. CDR3 in amino acids: CSVGPSGGAKETQYF. DNA for the CDR3: TGCAGCGTTGGTCCTAGCGGGGGGGCAAAGGAGACCCAGTACTTC.

The rearrangement links TRBV7-9 to TRBJ2-3, with a possible D match to TRBD2 (6 bases). V lost 7 bases to trimming and J lost 0 bases, with 17 bases between them. Looked up from germline, CDR1 is SEHNR and CDR2 is FQNEAQ (reference sequence). This CDR3 contains 16 residues. Here the CDR3 DNA reads TGTGCCAGCACGGGTAGCGGTTATTCTAGCACAGATACGCAGTATTTT. Protein: CASTGSGYSSTDTQYF.

The V call is TRBV11-2, the J call TRBJ2-7; 8 nucleotides agree with TRBD1. Trimming took 6 bases from V and 2 from J; bases not matched to a gene: 3. Germline CDR1 reads SGHAT; CDR2 reads FQNNGV. The CDR3 is made up of 13 amino acids. CDR3 bases: TGTGCCAGCAGTCCAGGGGGCGCCTACGAGCAGTACTTC. Amino acid sequence: CASSPGGAYEQYF.

This clone was seen a handful of times. V and J are TRBV9 and TRBJ2-7; TRBD1 matches at 7 bases. Germline V gives CDR1 SGDLS, CDR2 YYNGEE. The ends lost 0 bases at V and 2 bases at J; junction bases unmatched: 5. The CDR3 has 15 residues. CDR3 in DNA: TGTGCCAGCAGCGTAGGGACAGGACAAACCTACGAGCAGTACTTC. It is translated as CASSVGTGQTYEQYF.

This chain links TRBV4-1 with TRBJ1-1, with D tentatively TRBD1 (6 bases). The CDR3 has 15 amino acids. V was pared by 0 bases and J by 0 bases, with 8 bases between. Germline V gives CDR1 MGHRA, CDR2 YSYEKL. The CDR3 nucleotides are TGCGCCAGCAGCCAAGAAGGGGGTTTGAACACTGAAGCTTTCTTT. This gives the protein CASSQEGGLNTEAFF.

There are a few counts of this clone. This chain uses TRBV7-2 with TRBJ1-5; 8 nucleotides agree with TRBD1. CDR3 length: 14 residues. V gave up 5 bases and J gave up 6 bases; unmatched junction bases: 6. Germline V gives CDR1 SGHTA, CDR2 FQGNSA. DNA of the CDR3: TGTGCCAGCAGCCGTACAGGGGGGGGTCAGCCCCAGCATTTT. Translated, it gives CASSRTGGGQPQHF.

This clone was observed a handful of times. The rearrangement links TRBV7-9 to TRBJ2-1, with 12 bases fitting TRBD2. CDR1 and CDR2 (germline): SEHNR, FQNEAQ (reference sequence). The CDR3 runs to 14 residues. V trimming: 4 bases; J trimming: 7 bases; junction bases outside the gene matches: 2. For the CDR3, the DNA is TGTGCCAGCAGCTGGGGACTAGCGGGTAATGAGCAGTTCTTC. Protein sequence: CASSWGLAGNEQFF.

The chain couples TRBV6-5 to TRBJ2-7; TRBD1 matches 9 bases. J was trimmed by 1 base and V by 6 bases; bases with no gene match: 4. The CDR3 sequence is 14 residues long. From germline, CDR1 is MNHEY and CDR2 SVGAGI. The CDR3 DNA follows: TGTGCCAGCAGGTCCGGGACAGGGTCCTACGAGCAGTACTTC. Its translation is CASRSGTGSYEQYF.

The rearrangement uses TRBV5-1 and TRBJ2-2; 7 nucleotides align to TRBD1. Germline V gives CDR1 SGHRS, CDR2 YFSETQ. V dropped 7 bases and J dropped 4; count of bases not matched to a gene: 13. The length of the CDR3 is 16 residues. The CDR3 reads CASFQGGADRTGELFF. CDR3 in DNA: TGCGCCAGCTTCCAAGGGGGCGCGGATCGCACCGGGGAGCTGTTTTTT.

This chain connects TRBV30 to TRBJ1-3; D uncertain. In germline, CDR1 is GTSNPN, CDR2 SVGIG (reference sequence). This CDR3 is 15 amino acids long. V was trimmed by 0 bases and J by 0 bases, leaving 9 bases between them. The CDR3 bases are TGTGCCTGGAGTGTTGACTACCGCTCTGGAAACACCATATATTTT. It specifies CAWSVDYRSGNTIYF.

This clone has only a few counts. The rearrangement links TRBV5-4 to TRBJ2-2; a possible D gene is TRBD1 (6 bases). V was trimmed by 1 base and J by 3 bases, leaving 10 bases between them. This CDR3 is built from 15 residues. Germline loops: CDR1 SGHNT, CDR2 YYREEE (reference sequence). The CDR3 loop reads CASSLTSGDTGELFF. The DNA of the CDR3 is TGTGCCAGCAGCTTGACGTCAGGGGACACCGGGGAGCTGTTTTTT.

This clone turned up a few times. The V gene is TRBV25-1, the J gene TRBJ1-5; the D gene is possibly TRBD1 (5 bases). This CDR3 has 13 residues. In germline, CDR1 is MGHDK, CDR2 SYGVNS. The V and J ends lost 1 base and 7 bases respectively, with 8 bases between them. CDR3 sequence (DNA): TGTGCCAGCAGTGAATGGGGGGGACAGCCCCAGCATTTT. Translating gives CASSEWGGQPQHF.

This sequence joins TRBV2 and TRBJ2-7; D perhaps matches TRBD1 (5 bases). The germline gives CDR1 SNHLY, CDR2 FYNNEI. CDR3 length: 12 amino acids. The ends were cut back, 5 bases at V and 3 bases at J, with 8 bases in the middle. The CDR3, as DNA: TGTGCCAGCAGTAGGCAGGGCTACGAGCAGTACTTC. This encodes CASSRQGYEQYF.

This clone was seen a few times. This chain uses TRBV5-4 with TRBJ2-1; 14 bases map to TRBD2. With 3 bases clipped from V and 4 bases from J, the junction kept 6 bases outside the gene matches. The CDR3 has 17 amino acids. Germline CDR1 SGHNT, CDR2 YYREEE (reference sequence). For the CDR3, the DNA is TGTGCCAGCAGCTCCCCGACTAGCGGGAGGGATTACAATGAGCAGTTCTTC. Its translation: CASSSPTSGRDYNEQFF.

There are a few counts of this clone. The chain uses TRBV6-1 and TRBJ2-7; D possibly corresponds to TRBD2 (5 bases). The CDR3 has 14 residues. Germline V gene data show CDR1 as MNHNS and CDR2 as SASEGT. The germline V and J ends were trimmed by 3 bases and 0 bases, with 9 bases remaining between them. DNA of the CDR3: TGTGCCAGCAGTGAGTACGGAGGCTCCTACGAGCAGTACTTC. It specifies CASSEYGGSYEQYF.

The rearrangement joins TRBV10-3 to TRBJ2-5; weak D call: TRBD2 (6 bases). Between the trimmed V and J ends, which lost 0 bases and 6 bases, there was a span of 17 bases. Per the germline V gene, CDR1 is ENHRY and CDR2 is SYGVKD. The CDR3 extends over 16 amino acids. The CDR3 region has the DNA TGTGCCATCAGTGAGTCGGTGACGGGAGTTGCAAAGACCCAGTACTTC. Translating it yields CAISESVTGVAKTQYF.

This clone was seen once. V usage is TRBV5-1 and J usage is TRBJ2-5; D call uncertain. This CDR3 is built from 15 residues. Germline CDR1 and CDR2: SGHRS and YFSETQ. V gave up 1 base and J gave up 1 base, with 11 bases separating them. The CDR3 spells CASSLPLVAQETQYF. The CDR3 nucleotides are TGCGCCAGCAGCTTGCCCTTGGTGGCCCAAGAGACCCAGTACTTC.

The CDR3: CASSSGFGGGTYEQYF. In DNA, the CDR3 is TGTGCCAGCAGCTCGGGGTTCGGCGGGGGGACCTACGAGCAGTACTTC. The rearrangement links TRBV13 to TRBJ2-7, with TRBD2 matching over 8 bases. Germline CDR1 reads PRHDT; CDR2 reads FYEKMQ (reference sequence). Trimming at V came to 4 bases and at J to 2 bases, leaving 10 bases not matched to a gene. This CDR3 has 16 amino acids.

The gene calls are TRBV27 and TRBJ1-4, with a possible D match to TRBD1 (6 bases). Trimming pared 2 bases from V and 5 bases from J, leaving 9 bases between. This CDR3 has 14 amino acids. CDR1 MNHEY and CDR2 SMNVEV come from the germline V gene (reference sequence). For the CDR3, the DNA is TGTGCCAGCAGTTTAGACAGGCTGAATGAAAAACTGTTTTTT. It translates to CASSLDRLNEKLFF. Filled out from reference TRBV27 and TRBJ1-4, the complete variable domain reads EAQVTQNPRYLITVTGKKLTVTCSQNMNHEYMSWYRQDPGLGLRQIYYSMNVEVTDKGDVPEGYKVSRKEKRNFPLILESPSPNQTSLYFCASSLDRLNEKLFFGSGTQLSVL.

This clone was detected a few times. Other DNA sequences in this sample translate to the same CDR3. The DNA for the CDR3 is TGTGCCAGCAGCTTAGGGGCTGCAACTAATGAAAAACTGTTTTTT. Its translation is CASSLGAATNEKLFF. The rearrangement uses TRBV7-9 and TRBJ1-4; D not resolved. The ends were cut back, 1 base at V and 0 bases at J, with 6 bases in the middle. The CDR3 totals 15 residues. In germline, CDR1 is SEHNR, CDR2 FQNEAQ (reference sequence).

This clone was seen only a few times. The rearrangement links TRBV9 to TRBJ1-2, with 7 bases lining up with TRBD1. V gave up 5 bases and J gave up 7 bases; unmatched junction bases: 14. The CDR3 contains 15 residues. Germline V gives CDR1 SGDLS, CDR2 YYNGEE. The CDR3 region has the DNA TGTGCCAGCAGTGCCGGGACAGCCTCCTCAAGTGGCTACACCTTC. Its protein is CASSAGTASSSGYTF.

This clone was counted between two and nine times. This sequence joins TRBV4-2 and TRBJ1-3; D remains unclear. The CDR3 consists of 16 residues. Per the germline V gene, CDR1 is LGHNA and CDR2 is YNFKEQ. V dropped 1 base and J dropped 0 bases, with 10 bases sitting between them. CDR3 sequence reads: CASSQAETSSGNTIYF. In DNA form, the CDR3 reads TGTGCCAGCAGCCAAGCAGAAACATCCTCTGGAAACACCATATATTTT.

This clone was observed a handful of times. The chain carries TRBV15 and TRBJ2-7; 9 bases map to TRBD1. V gave up 0 bases and J gave up 2 bases; unmatched junction bases: 2. This CDR3 comprises 15 residues. CDR1 LNHNV and CDR2 YYDKDF come from the germline V gene (reference sequence). CDR3 sequence (DNA): TGTGCCACCAGCAGAGAAGGGACAGGGCCCTACGAGCAGTACTTC. Its translation: CATSREGTGPYEQYF.

J is TRBJ1-4 and V is TRBV7-2; D may be TRBD1 (6 bases). V gave up 0 bases and J gave up 7 bases, with 12 bases separating them. Germline values: CDR1 SGHTA, CDR2 FQGNSA. This CDR3 contains 15 residues. The CDR3 is CASSLAPGVGEKLFF. In DNA, the CDR3 is TGTGCCAGCAGCTTAGCCCCAGGGGTTGGTGAAAAACTGTTTTTT. Drawing the rest from reference TRBV7-2 and TRBJ1-4, the complete variable domain is GAGVSQSPSNKVTEKGKDVELRCDPISGHTALYWYRQSLGQGLEFLIYFQGNSAPDKSGLPSDRFSAERTGGSVSTLTIQRTQQEDSAVYLCASSLAPGVGEKLFFGSGTQLSVL.

This clone was detected only a few times. Written as DNA, the CDR3 is TGTGCCAGCTCACCCGAACAGAATTCACCCCTCCACTTT. It yields the protein CASSPEQNSPLHF. The chain is built from TRBV18 and TRBJ1-6; D gene ambiguous. Germline V gives CDR1 KGHSH, CDR2 LQKENI. The CDR3 totals 13 residues. Trimming shortened V by 3 bases and J by 7 bases, and 7 bases separated the two germline ends. Complete variable domain (other parts from reference TRBV18 and TRBJ1-6): NAGVMQNPRHLVRRRGQEARLRCSPMKGHSHVYWYRQLPEEGLKFMVYLQKENIIDESGMPKERFSAEFPKEGPSILRIQQVVRGDSAAYFCASSPEQNSPLHFGNGTRLTVT.

This clone was found a few times. The rearrangement links TRBV29-1 to TRBJ2-7; 14 bases map to TRBD2. The CDR3 contains 14 residues. The V segment lost 6 bases and the J segment 7 bases; nucleotides outside the gene matches: 8. Per germline, CDR1 SQVTM and CDR2 ANQGSEA. DNA for the CDR3: TGCAGCGTCGCAAGGGGACTAGCGGGAGAAGAGCAGTACTTC. It specifies CSVARGLAGEEQYF.

The chain carries TRBV7-2 and TRBJ2-1; 7 bases map to TRBD2. Germline CDR1 and CDR2: SGHTA and FQGNSA. The CDR3 is 14 amino acids. The J segment lost 9 bases and the V segment lost 1 base, leaving 6 bases of the junction unmatched. The CDR3 DNA follows: TGTGCCAGCAGCTTAGATGGGACTATCGGTGAGCAGTTCTTC. This encodes CASSLDGTIGEQFF.